Ten or more counts support the clone carrying this T cell receptor beta chain. Antigen specificity is unknown. This entry belongs to a study of T cells in Graves' hyperthyroidism and ophthalmopathy. Study findings and constraints: In blood, most of the thyroid clonotypes expanded above 0.001 were also present.

CDR1 and CDR2 from the germline V gene are DFQATT and SNEGSKA (reference sequence). V was clipped by 0 bases and J by 4 bases; unmatched bases: 9. The CDR3 is made up of 18 amino acids. Ophthalmopathy patients had moderate-to-severe active disease, CAS ≥3, NOSPECS ≥4, and disease duration under 3 months. Exclusion criteria comprised uncontrolled infection, other autoimmune disease, pregnancy or lactation. Each diagnosis drew on symptoms, thyroxine, TRAb, thyroid ultrasound and orbital computed tomography findings. Amplification targeted TCR beta CDR3 regions from RNA transcripts. The HTBI set primed first-round TCR CDR3 RT-PCR. TCRdb used MiXCR to reprocess the multiplex PCR reads, holding one entry per CDR3 protein. Among fewer than 450,000 distinct CDR3 sequences listed, around 20% were seen once.

The receptor was isolated from a young man with Graves' ophthalmopathy. What was sequenced was blood. This chain joins TRBV20-1 and TRBJ2-5, with TRBD2 matching over 15 bases. The CDR3 reads CSARDVGLAGGPAETQYF. The CDR3 coding sequence is TGCAGTGCTAGAGATGTTGGACTAGCGGGGGGGCCGGCAGAGACCCAGTACTTC.